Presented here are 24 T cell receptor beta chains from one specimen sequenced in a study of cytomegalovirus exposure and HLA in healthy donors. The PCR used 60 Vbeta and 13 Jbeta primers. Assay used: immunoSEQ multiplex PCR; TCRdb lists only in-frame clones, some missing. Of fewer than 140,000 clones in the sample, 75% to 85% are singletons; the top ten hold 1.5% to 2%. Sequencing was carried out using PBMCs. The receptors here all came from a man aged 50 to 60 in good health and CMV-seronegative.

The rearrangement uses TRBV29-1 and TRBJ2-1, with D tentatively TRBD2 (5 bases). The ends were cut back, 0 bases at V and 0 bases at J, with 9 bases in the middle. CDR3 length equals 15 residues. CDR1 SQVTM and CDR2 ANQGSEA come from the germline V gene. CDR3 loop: CSVEDLGSSYNEQFF. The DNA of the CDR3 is TGCAGCGTTGAAGATCTAGGGAGCTCCTACAATGAGCAGTTCTTC.

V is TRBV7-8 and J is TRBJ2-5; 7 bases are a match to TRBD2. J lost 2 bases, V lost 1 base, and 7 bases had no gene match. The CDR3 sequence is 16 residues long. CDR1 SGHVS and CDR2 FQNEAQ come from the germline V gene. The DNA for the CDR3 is TGTGCCAGCAGCTTAGGGAGGCTAGCGGTTCAAGAGACCCAGTACTTC. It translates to CASSLGRLAVQETQYF.

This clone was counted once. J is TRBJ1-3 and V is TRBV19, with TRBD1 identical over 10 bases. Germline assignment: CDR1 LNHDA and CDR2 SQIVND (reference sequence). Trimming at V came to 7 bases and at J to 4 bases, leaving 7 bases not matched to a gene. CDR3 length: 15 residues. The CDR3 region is CASKAGTGEGNTIYF. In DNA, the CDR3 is TGTGCCAGTAAAGCCGGGACAGGGGAAGGAAACACCATATATTTT. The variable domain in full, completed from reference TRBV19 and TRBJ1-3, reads DGGITQSPKYLFRKEGQNVTLSCEQNLNHDAMYWYRQDPGQGLRLIYYSQIVNDFQKGDIAEGYSVSREKKESFPLTVTSAQKNPTAFYLCASKAGTGEGNTIYFGEGSWLTVV.

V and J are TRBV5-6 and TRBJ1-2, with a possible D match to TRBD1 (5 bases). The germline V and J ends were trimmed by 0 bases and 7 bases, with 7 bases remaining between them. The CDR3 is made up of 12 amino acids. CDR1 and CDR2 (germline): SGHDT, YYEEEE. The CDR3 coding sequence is TGTGCCAGCAGCTTGGTTGACAGTGGCTACACCTTC. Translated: CASSLVDSGYTF.

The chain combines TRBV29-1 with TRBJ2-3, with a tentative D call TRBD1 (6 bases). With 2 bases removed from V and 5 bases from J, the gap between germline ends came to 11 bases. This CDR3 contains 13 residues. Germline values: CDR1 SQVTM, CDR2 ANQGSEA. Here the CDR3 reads CSVEYRAKDTQYF. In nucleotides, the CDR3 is TGCAGCGTTGAATACAGGGCGAAAGATACGCAGTATTTT.

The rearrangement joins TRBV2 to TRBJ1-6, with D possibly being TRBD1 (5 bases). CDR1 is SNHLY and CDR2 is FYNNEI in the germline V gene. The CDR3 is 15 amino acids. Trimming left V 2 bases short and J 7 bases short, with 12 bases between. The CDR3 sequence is CASSELGAANSPLHF. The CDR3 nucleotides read TGTGCCAGCAGTGAATTAGGGGCTGCCAATTCACCCCTCCACTTT. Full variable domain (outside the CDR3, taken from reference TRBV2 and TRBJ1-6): EPEVTQTPSHQVTQMGQEVILRCVPISNHLYFYWYRQILGQKVEFLVSFYNNEISEKSEIFDDQFSVERPDGSNFTLKIRSTKLEDSAMYFCASSELGAANSPLHFGNGTRLTVT.

The CDR3 sequence is CSVGRGTGNTIYF. The CDR3 DNA reads as TGCAGCGTTGGCAGGGGGACTGGAAACACCATATATTTT. The rearrangement joins TRBV29-1 to TRBJ1-3, with 7 bases matching TRBD1. With 4 bases clipped from V and 2 bases from J, the junction kept 2 bases outside the gene matches. CDR3 length: 13 residues. CDR1 and CDR2 (germline): SQVTM, ANQGSEA.

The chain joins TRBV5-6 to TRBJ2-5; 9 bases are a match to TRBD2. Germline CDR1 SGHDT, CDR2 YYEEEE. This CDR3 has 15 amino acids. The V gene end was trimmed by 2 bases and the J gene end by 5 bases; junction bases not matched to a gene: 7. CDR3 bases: TGTGCCAGCAGCTTAATTCTAGCGGGGTCCGAGACCCAGTACTTC. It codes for CASSLILAGSETQYF.

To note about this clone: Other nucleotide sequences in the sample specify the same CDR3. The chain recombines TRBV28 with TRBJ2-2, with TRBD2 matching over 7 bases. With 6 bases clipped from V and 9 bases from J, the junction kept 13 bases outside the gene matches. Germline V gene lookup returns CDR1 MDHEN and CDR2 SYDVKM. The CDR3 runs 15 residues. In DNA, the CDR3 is TGTGCCAGCAGCTCCATGGGGGGGGGTGTCCGGGAGCTGTTTTTT. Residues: CASSSMGGGVRELFF.

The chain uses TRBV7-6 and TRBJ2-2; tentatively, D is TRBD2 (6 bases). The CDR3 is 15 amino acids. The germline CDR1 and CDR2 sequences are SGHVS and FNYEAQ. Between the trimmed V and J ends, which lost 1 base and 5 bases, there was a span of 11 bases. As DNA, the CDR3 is TGTGCCAGCAGCTTAGGGAGGGGTAGGACCGGGGAGCTGTTTTTT. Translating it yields CASSLGRGRTGELFF.

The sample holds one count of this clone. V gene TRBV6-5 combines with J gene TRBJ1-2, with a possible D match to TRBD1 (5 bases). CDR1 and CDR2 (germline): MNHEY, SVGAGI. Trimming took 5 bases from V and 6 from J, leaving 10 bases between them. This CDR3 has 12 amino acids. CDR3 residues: CASSPGRDGYTF. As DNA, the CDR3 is TGTGCCAGCAGTCCAGGGAGGGATGGCTACACCTTC.

CDR3 protein: CASSIRSVAATGELFF. The DNA of the CDR3 is TGTGCCAGTAGTATACGCTCTGTAGCCGCTACCGGGGAGCTGTTTTTT. V usage is TRBV19 and J usage is TRBJ2-2; D not certain. Trimming took off 2 bases at V and 5 bases at J, with 15 bases between the two ends. The germline V gene encodes CDR1 LNHDA and CDR2 SQIVND (reference sequence). The CDR3 consists of 16 residues.

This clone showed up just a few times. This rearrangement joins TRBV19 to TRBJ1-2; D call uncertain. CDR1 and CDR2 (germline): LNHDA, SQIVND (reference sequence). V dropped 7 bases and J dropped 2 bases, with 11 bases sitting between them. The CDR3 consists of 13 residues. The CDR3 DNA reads TGTGCCAGTATCTCCACAGAGAACTATGGCTACACCTTC. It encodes CASISTENYGYTF.

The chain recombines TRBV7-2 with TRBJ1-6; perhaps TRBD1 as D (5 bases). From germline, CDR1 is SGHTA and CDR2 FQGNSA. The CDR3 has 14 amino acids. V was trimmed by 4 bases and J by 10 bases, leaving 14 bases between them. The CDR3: CASSSGLAGSPLHF. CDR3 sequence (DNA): TGTGCCAGCAGCTCGGGACTGGCAGGCTCACCCCTCCACTTT.

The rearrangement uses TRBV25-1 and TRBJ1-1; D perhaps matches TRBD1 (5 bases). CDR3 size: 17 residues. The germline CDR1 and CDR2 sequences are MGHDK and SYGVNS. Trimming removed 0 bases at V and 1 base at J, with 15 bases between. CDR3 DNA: TGTGCCAGCAGTGAATACACCAGGGATAGTGGGAACACTGAAGCTTTCTTT. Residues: CASSEYTRDSGNTEAFF.

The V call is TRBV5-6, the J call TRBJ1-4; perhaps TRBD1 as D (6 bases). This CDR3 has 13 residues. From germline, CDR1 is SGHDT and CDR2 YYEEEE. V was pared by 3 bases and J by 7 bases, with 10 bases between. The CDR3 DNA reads TGTGCCAGCAGCTCGTCAGGGGTTGAAAAACTGTTTTTT. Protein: CASSSSGVEKLFF. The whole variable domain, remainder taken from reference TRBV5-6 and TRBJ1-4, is DAGVTQSPTHLIKTRGQQVTLRCSPKSGHDTVSWYQQALGQGPQFIFQYYEEEERQRGNFPDRFSGHQFPNYSSELNVNALLLGDSALYLCASSSSGVEKLFFGSGTQLSVL.

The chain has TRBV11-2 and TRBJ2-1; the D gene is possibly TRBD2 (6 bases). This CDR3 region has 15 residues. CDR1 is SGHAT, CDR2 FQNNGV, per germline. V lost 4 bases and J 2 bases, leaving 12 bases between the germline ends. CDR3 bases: TGTGCCAGCAGCTCCGTAGCGGTTGCCTACAATGAGCAGTTCTTC. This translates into CASSSVAVAYNEQFF.

The CDR3 nucleotides are TGCGCCAGCAGCCAAGAACTACTAGAGGGAAAACTGTTTTTT. This sequence encodes CASSQELLEGKLFF. The V call is TRBV4-1, the J call TRBJ1-4; D remains ambiguous. Trimming shortened V by 0 bases and J by 10 bases, and 12 bases separated the two germline ends. The germline CDR1 and CDR2 sequences are MGHRA and YSYEKL. CDR3 size: 14 residues.

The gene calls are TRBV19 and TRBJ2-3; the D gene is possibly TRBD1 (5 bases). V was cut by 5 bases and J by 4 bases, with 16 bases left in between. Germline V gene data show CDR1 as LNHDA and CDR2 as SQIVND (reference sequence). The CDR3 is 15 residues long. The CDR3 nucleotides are TGTGCCAGTAGTGCCGCCGAAGGGGCGGCAGATACGCAGTATTTT. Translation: CASSAAEGAADTQYF. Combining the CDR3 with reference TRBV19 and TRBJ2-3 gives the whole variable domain DGGITQSPKYLFRKEGQNVTLSCEQNLNHDAMYWYRQDPGQGLRLIYYSQIVNDFQKGDIAEGYSVSREKKESFPLTVTSAQKNPTAFYLCASSAAEGAADTQYFGPGTRLTVL.

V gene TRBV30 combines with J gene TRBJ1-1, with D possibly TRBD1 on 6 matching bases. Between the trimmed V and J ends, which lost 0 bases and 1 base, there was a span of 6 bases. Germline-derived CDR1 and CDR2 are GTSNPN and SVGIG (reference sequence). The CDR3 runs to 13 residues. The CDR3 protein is CAWSVRGNTEAFF. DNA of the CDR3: TGTGCCTGGAGTGTCAGGGGGAACACTGAAGCTTTCTTT.

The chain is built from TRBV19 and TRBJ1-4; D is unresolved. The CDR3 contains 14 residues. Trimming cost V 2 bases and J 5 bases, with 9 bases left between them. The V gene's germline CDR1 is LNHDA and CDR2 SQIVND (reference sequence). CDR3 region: CASSITRLNEKLFF. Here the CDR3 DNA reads TGTGCCAGTAGTATAACGAGACTGAATGAAAAACTGTTTTTT.

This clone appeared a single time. The CDR3 region is CASSLIRRGGLDTQYF. The CDR3, as DNA: TGTGCCAGCAGCTTAATAAGGCGGGGGGGTTTAGATACGCAGTATTTT. The V gene is TRBV7-3, the J gene TRBJ2-3, with 9 bases that match TRBD2. The J segment lost 5 bases and the V segment lost 1 base, leaving 7 bases of the junction unmatched. The CDR3 has 16 amino acids. The germline V gene has CDR1 SGHTA and CDR2 FQGTGA.

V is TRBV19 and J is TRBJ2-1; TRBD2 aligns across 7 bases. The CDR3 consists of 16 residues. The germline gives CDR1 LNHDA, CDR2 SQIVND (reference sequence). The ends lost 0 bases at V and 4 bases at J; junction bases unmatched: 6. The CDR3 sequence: CASSIDLLRGYNEQFF. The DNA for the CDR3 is TGTGCCAGTAGTATAGATCTATTGCGGGGGTACAATGAGCAGTTCTTC.

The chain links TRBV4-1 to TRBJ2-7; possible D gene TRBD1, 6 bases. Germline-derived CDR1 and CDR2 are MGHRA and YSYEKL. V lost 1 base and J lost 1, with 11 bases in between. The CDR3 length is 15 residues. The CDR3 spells CASSQAEQGSYEQYF. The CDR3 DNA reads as TGCGCCAGCAGCCAAGCCGAACAGGGATCCTACGAGCAGTACTTC.